These 29 T cell receptor beta chains were all obtained from the same sample, sequenced in a study of T cell repertoires in cytomegalovirus infection. TCRdb fed the reads into MiXCR, producing one record per CDR3 protein. The data contain approximately 65,000 distinct CDR3 sequences, around 21% of them singletons. These receptors are not linked to any known antigen. The input for sequencing was CD8+ T cells from cultured PBMCs, taken from culture after CMV antigen stimulation. The receptors originated from a human donor in good health (CMV status not recorded). Some clones in this sample may be carry-over from other donors' samples.

This clonotype has more than one count but fewer than ten. The chain links TRBV7-2 to TRBJ1-4; perhaps TRBD1 as D (5 bases). The CDR3 consists of 17 residues. Trimming left V 5 bases short and J 11 bases short, with 27 bases between. Germline lookup yields CDR1 SGHTA and CDR2 FQGNSA. CDR3 sequence reads: CASSPNEWGPTLGKLFF. The CDR3 DNA reads TGTGCCAGCAGCCCTAATGAGTGGGGACCGACCTTGGGGAAACTGTTTTTT.

This CDR3 is CASRLILSNEQFF. Here the CDR3 DNA reads TGTGCCAGCAGGTTAATTCTCTCCAATGAGCAGTTCTTC. The chain has TRBV12-3 or TRBV12-4 and TRBJ2-1; D uncertain. This CDR3 spans 13 amino acids. The V end lost 6 bases, the J end lost 6 bases, and 12 bases lay between the germline ends.

V is TRBV12-3 or TRBV12-4 and J is TRBJ2-5; 8 bases align to TRBD2. The CDR3 sequence is 15 residues long. V lost 1 base, J lost 1 base, and 2 bases stayed unmatched. CDR3 residues: CASSLDGGAQETQYF. The CDR3 nucleotides read TGTGCCAGCAGTTTAGACGGGGGGGCCCAAGAGACCCAGTACTTC.

The chain recombines TRBV19 with TRBJ2-1, with TRBD1 matching over 8 bases. The CDR3 is 14 amino acids. Germline CDR1 is LNHDA and CDR2 is SQIVND (reference sequence). Trimming removed 5 bases from V and 8 bases from J; junction bases left unmatched: 8. The CDR3 here is CASSAGTGYDEQFF. In DNA, the CDR3 is TGTGCCAGTAGTGCCGGGACAGGTTACGATGAGCAGTTCTTC.

This clonotype has a count of ten or more. J is TRBJ1-5 and V is TRBV12-3 or TRBV12-4; a possible D gene is TRBD1 (6 bases). The V and J ends lost 5 bases and 0 bases respectively, with 11 bases between them. The CDR3 is made up of 15 amino acids. The CDR3 DNA reads TGTGCCAGCAGTCGGACAGTTTATAGCAATCAGCCCCAGCATTTT. The encoded protein is CASSRTVYSNQPQHF.

The table lists this clonotype with a few counts. The germline gene is not matched at one end of the junction; a read error may be the cause. This chain joins TRBV6-5 and TRBJ1-1, with a tentative D call TRBD1 (5 bases). This CDR3 region has 18 residues. Germline V gene data show CDR1 as MNHEY and CDR2 as SVGAGI. This CDR3 reads CASSHSYRSQKGYTEAFF. CDR3 bases: TGTGCCAGCAGTCACTCCTACAGGTCTCAGAAAGGGTACACTGAAGCTTTCTTT.

The sample holds a few counts of this clonotype. Its ends do not fully match the called genes, so a read error is possible. The chain joins TRBV6-2 or TRBV6-3 to TRBJ2-3; D tentatively reads TRBD1 or TRBD2 (5 bases each). Germline V CDR1 and CDR2: MNHEY, SVGEGT. This CDR3 comprises 12 residues. The CDR3 DNA is TGTGCCAGCAGTTACTCGACGGAACCGGGACCTTTT. It codes for CASSYSTEPGPF.

The CDR3 reads CASGLGQPQHF. The CDR3 coding sequence is TGTGCTAGTGGTTTGGGCCAGCCCCAGCATTTT. The chain combines TRBV12-5 with TRBJ1-5; D is unclear. Germline V gene lookup returns CDR1 LGHNT and CDR2 FRNRAP. The germline V and J ends were trimmed by 1 base and 7 bases, with 2 bases remaining between them. The CDR3 length is 11 residues. Filled out from reference TRBV12-5 and TRBJ1-5, the complete variable domain reads DARVTQTPRHKVTEMGQEVTMRCQPILGHNTVFWYRQTMMQGLELLAYFRNRAPLDDSGMPKDRFSAEMPDATLATLKIQPSEPRDSAVYFCASGLGQPQHFGDGTRLSIL.

The rearrangement uses TRBV7-8 and TRBJ1-1; 10 bases align to TRBD1. Losses at the gene ends were 5 bases for V and 8 bases for J; bases not matched to a gene: 14. Germline V gives CDR1 SGHVS, CDR2 FQNEAQ. The CDR3 has 16 residues. The CDR3 sequence: CASSPRGGQGIPEAFF. Here the CDR3 DNA reads TGTGCCAGCAGCCCTAGGGGGGGACAGGGGATACCAGAAGCTTTCTTT.

The V and J genes are TRBV12-3 or TRBV12-4 and TRBJ1-1; D not resolved. Trimming took off 3 bases at V and 1 base at J, with 6 bases between the two ends. This CDR3 has 13 amino acids. CDR3 amino acids: CASSFTENTEAFF. The CDR3 DNA follows: TGTGCCAGCAGTTTTACAGAGAACACTGAAGCTTTCTTT.

This clonotype was counted many times. The J gene is TRBJ2-7, the V gene TRBV7-2; the D call may be TRBD1 or TRBD2 (5 bases each). The CDR3 contains 15 residues. Between the trimmed V and J ends, which lost 6 bases and 3 bases, there was a span of 18 bases. Germline CDR1 SGHTA, CDR2 FQGNSA. The CDR3 DNA sequence: TGTGCCAGCAGACCGCCGGGACGTCGGAACTACGAGCAGTACTTC. This codes for CASRPPGRRNYEQYF.

This clonotype was seen a handful of times. The CDR3 spells CASSFSERGAVGELFF. The CDR3 nucleotides read TGTGCCAGCAGCTTTAGTGAGCGGGGGGCTGTCGGGGAGCTGTTTTTT. V usage is TRBV11-2 and J usage is TRBJ2-2; 9 nucleotides line up with TRBD2. With V trimmed by 3 bases and J by 7 bases, 9 bases remained unmatched. The germline CDR1 and CDR2 sequences are SGHAT and FQNNGV. This CDR3 contains 16 residues.

This clonotype was seen only a few times. J is TRBJ2-5 and V is TRBV6-1; 12 bases line up with TRBD2. Germline CDR1 reads MNHNS; CDR2 reads SASEGT. The CDR3 is 15 residues long. Losses at the gene ends were 2 bases for V and 2 bases for J; bases not matched to a gene: 0. CDR3 residues: CASSELAGGQETQYF. The CDR3 coding sequence is TGTGCCAGCAGTGAACTAGCGGGGGGGCAAGAGACCCAGTACTTC.

This clonotype was counted only a few times. V gene TRBV6-5 combines with J gene TRBJ1-1; 8 bases are shared with TRBD1. J lost 7 bases, V lost 2 bases, and 6 bases had no gene match. This CDR3 has 14 residues. In germline, CDR1 is MNHEY, CDR2 SVGAGI. CDR3: CASSYGQGTGEAFF. As DNA, the CDR3 is TGTGCCAGCAGTTACGGACAGGGAACAGGTGAAGCTTTCTTT.

This clonotype was seen more than once but under ten times. The chain couples TRBV10-3 to TRBJ1-3; 7 bases are shared with TRBD1. The CDR3 runs 15 residues. Germline V CDR1 and CDR2: ENHRY, SYGVKD. V trimming: 9 bases; J trimming: 1 base; junction bases outside the gene matches: 9. The CDR3 nucleotides read TGTGCCATTAACACCGACAGGGATTCTGGAAACACCATATATTTT. Residues: CAINTDRDSGNTIYF.

The chain joins TRBV10-3 to TRBJ2-1, with D possibly TRBD2 on 5 matching bases. CDR3 length: 16 residues. Germline V gene sequence: CDR1 ENHRY, CDR2 SYGVKD. V dropped 0 bases and J dropped 5 bases, with 14 bases sitting between them. DNA for the CDR3: TGTGCCATCAGTGAGTCTTTGCGGGTCGGAAACAATGAGCAGTTCTTC. The encoded protein is CAISESLRVGNNEQFF.

Only a few counts were recorded for this clonotype. The genes are TRBV7-9 and TRBJ1-1; no firm D call. CDR1 is SEHNR, CDR2 FQNEAQ, per germline (reference sequence). The CDR3 spans 14 residues. Deletions cut 1 base from V and 4 bases from J, with 10 bases between. CDR3 sequence (DNA): TGTGCCAGCAGCTTAGTAGAGCGAGGCACTGAAGCTTTCTTT. Amino acid sequence: CASSLVERGTEAFF.

This clonotype has only a few counts. CDR3 DNA: TGTGCCAGCAATCTCCGGGAGATGGGGTCCTACGAGCAGTACTTC. This sequence encodes CASNLREMGSYEQYF. The chain has TRBV28 and TRBJ2-7; a weak D match, TRBD2 (6 bases). Germline CDR1 and CDR2: MDHEN and SYDVKM. V dropped 7 bases and J dropped 1 base, with 17 bases sitting between them. The CDR3 spans 15 residues.

This clonotype was observed a handful of times. The chain recombines TRBV12-3 or TRBV12-4 with TRBJ1-4; D unresolved. The CDR3 loop spans 11 amino acids. V was shortened by 6 bases and J by 4 bases, with 3 bases between the two germline ends. CDR3 in amino acids: CASSDNEKLFF. CDR3 coding DNA: TGTGCCAGCAGCGATAATGAAAAACTGTTTTTT.

This clonotype was observed a few times. The V call is TRBV27, the J call TRBJ2-7; TRBD1 or TRBD2 may be the D gene (5 bases each). The CDR3 is made up of 13 amino acids. V was shortened by 5 bases and J by 6 bases, with 14 bases between the two germline ends. The V gene's germline CDR1 is MNHEY and CDR2 SMNVEV (reference sequence). This chain's CDR3 is CASSRPGPAEQYF. Written as DNA, the CDR3 is TGTGCCAGCAGTCGACCGGGACCTGCCGAGCAGTACTTC.

This clonotype was recorded a few times. This chain uses TRBV7-9 with TRBJ2-7; D tentatively reads TRBD1 or TRBD2 (6 bases each). With 8 bases removed from V and 7 bases from J, the gap between germline ends came to 12 bases. Germline CDR1 reads SEHNR; CDR2 reads FQNEAQ (reference sequence). The CDR3 loop spans 11 amino acids. The CDR3 nucleotides are TGTGCCAGCCGAGGGGGGCAGGAGCAGTACTTC. As protein: CASRGGQEQYF.

This clonotype was detected a few times. V usage is TRBV19 and J usage is TRBJ2-1; maybe TRBD1 (6 bases). The CDR3 is 15 amino acids. V was trimmed by 2 bases and J by 0 bases, leaving 8 bases between them. The germline V gene has CDR1 LNHDA and CDR2 SQIVND (reference sequence). CDR3: CASSIRGSSYNEQFF. In DNA form, the CDR3 reads TGTGCCAGTAGTATAAGGGGGAGCTCCTACAATGAGCAGTTCTTC.

V is TRBV4-1 and J is TRBJ2-7; 7 bases match TRBD1. The V and J ends lost 0 bases and 3 bases, in that order; junction bases with no gene match: 8. Per the germline V gene, CDR1 is MGHRA and CDR2 is YSYEKL. CDR3 length: 16 residues. The CDR3: CASSQDTQGLSYEQYF. The CDR3 nucleotides are TGCGCCAGCAGCCAAGATACACAGGGGTTAAGCTACGAGCAGTACTTC.

This sequence joins TRBV7-8 and TRBJ2-5; D may match TRBD1 or TRBD2 (5 bases each). Germline CDR1 and CDR2: SGHVS and FQNEAQ. The CDR3 runs to 17 residues. Trimming took off 5 bases at V and 0 bases at J, with 19 bases between the two ends. The CDR3 spells CASSPRPGPMYQETQYF. The CDR3 nucleotides read TGTGCCAGCAGCCCAAGACCGGGACCGATGTACCAAGAGACCCAGTACTTC. The full variable domain, completed using reference TRBV7-8 and TRBJ2-5, is GAGVSQSPRYKVAKRGQDVALRCDPISGHVSLFWYQQALGQGPEFLTYFQNEAQLDKSGLPSDRFFAERPEGSVSTLKIQRTQQEDSAVYLCASSPRPGPMYQETQYFGPGTRLLVL.

V usage is TRBV29-1 and J usage is TRBJ2-1, with D possibly TRBD2 on 6 matching bases. Germline V lookup: CDR1 SQVTM, CDR2 ANQGSEA. The CDR3 covers 12 residues. Trimming took 4 bases from V and 10 from J, leaving 14 bases between them. CDR3 sequence (DNA): TGCAGCGTTGTTGGCGGGGATGGCGAGCAGTTCTTC. Amino acid sequence: CSVVGGDGEQFF.

V and J are TRBV6-6 and TRBJ1-3; D not resolved. V was shortened by 3 bases and J by 0 bases, with 15 bases between the two germline ends. This CDR3 region has 17 residues. Looked up from germline, CDR1 is MNHNY and CDR2 is SVGAGI (reference sequence). CDR3 coding DNA: TGTGCCAGCAGTTATCTGGGCCAGCCAAACTCTGGAAACACCATATATTTT. Amino acids: CASSYLGQPNSGNTIYF.

This clonotype was counted only a few times. The chain carries TRBV4-3 and TRBJ1-1; perhaps TRBD1 as D (6 bases). The CDR3 sequence is 15 residues long. Germline V gene data show CDR1 as LGHNA and CDR2 as YSLEER. V was trimmed by 1 base and J by 1 base, leaving 10 bases between them. The CDR3 is CASSQVEQGNTEAFF. In DNA, the CDR3 is TGCGCCAGCAGCCAAGTAGAACAGGGGAACACTGAAGCTTTCTTT.

This clonotype was recorded a few times. V and J are TRBV4-1 and TRBJ1-1, with D perhaps TRBD1 (6 bases). Germline-derived CDR1 and CDR2 are MGHRA and YSYEKL. Trimming stripped 2 bases from V and 5 bases from J, with 12 bases between. This CDR3 comprises 14 residues. CDR3 region: CASSQIQGYTEAFF. As DNA, the CDR3 is TGCGCCAGCAGCCAAATACAGGGATATACTGAAGCTTTCTTT.

V gene TRBV12-3 or TRBV12-4 combines with J gene TRBJ1-6; no reliable D call. CDR3 length: 14 residues. V dropped 5 bases and J dropped 4 bases, with 9 bases sitting between them. The CDR3 is CASSVGIYNSPLHF. The CDR3 DNA sequence: TGTGCCAGCAGTGTCGGGATTTATAATTCACCCCTCCACTTT.